Listed below are T cell receptor beta chains from one sample, sequenced in a study of OX40 agonist ivuxolimab in advanced cancers. Only in-frame clones appear in the TCRdb table, and some are missing; sequencing was by immunoSEQ multiplex PCR. The data contain roughly 110,000 clones, about nine tenths of them singletons. Sequencing used CD4+ or CD8+ T cells sorted from blood, obtained in a trial of the OX40 agonist ivuxolimab. Receptors originate from an adult with an advanced solid tumor such as melanoma, head and neck, liver or kidney cancer. CDR3s include the opening cysteine and the closing phenylalanine or tryptophan. D genes are given only for firm matches. Some rows mark clone size as missing; the rest say once, few, many or name a class of expanded clone.

j_gene: TRBJ2-3
d_gene: .
v_gene: TRBV7-9
abundance: .
CDR3aa: CASSLEGSGTQYF
CDR3nt: TGTGCCAGCAGCTTAGAGGGTAGTGGGACGCAGTATTTT

j_gene: TRBJ1-1
d_gene: .
v_gene: TRBV28
abundance: .
CDR3aa: CASSAAGELNTEAFF
CDR3nt: TGTGCCAGCAGTGCAGCAGGCGAATTGAACACTGAAGCTTTCTTT

j_gene: TRBJ2-3
d_gene: .
v_gene: TRBV12-2
abundance: .
CDR3aa: CASRLVGQGRENTQYF
CDR3nt: TGTGCAAGTCGCTTAGTAGGTCAGGGCAGGGAGAATACGCAGTATTTT

j_gene: TRBJ1-1
d_gene: TRBD1
v_gene: TRBV7-2
abundance: .
CDR3aa: CASSLPRGGNTEAFF
CDR3nt: TGTGCCAGCAGCCTACCCAGGGGGGGGAACACTGAAGCTTTCTTT

j_gene: TRBJ2-5
d_gene: .
v_gene: TRBV6-1
abundance: .
CDR3aa: CASSEGRETQYF
CDR3nt: TGTGCCAGCAGTGAGGGGAGAGAGACCCAGTACTTC

j_gene: TRBJ1-5
d_gene: .
v_gene: TRBV28
abundance: once
CDR3aa: CASSFPGEGGSNQPQHF
CDR3nt: TGTGCCAGCAGTTTCCCTGGCGAGGGAGGTAGCAATCAGCCCCAGCATTTT

j_gene: TRBJ2-3
d_gene: .
v_gene: TRBV14
abundance: .
CDR3aa: CASSLGTRGGDTQYF
CDR3nt: TGTGCCAGCAGCCTGGGGACGCGGGGTGGAGATACGCAGTATTTT

j_gene: TRBJ2-7
d_gene: .
v_gene: TRBV19
abundance: .
CDR3aa: CASSPSTGSSYEQYF
CDR3nt: TGTGCCAGTAGCCCCTCGACAGGAAGCTCCTACGAGCAGTACTTC

j_gene: TRBJ2-7
d_gene: TRBD1
v_gene: TRBV5-1
abundance: .
CDR3aa: CASSLATGATYEQYF
CDR3nt: TGCGCCAGCAGCTTGGCGACAGGGGCGACCTACGAGCAGTACTTC

j_gene: TRBJ1-5
d_gene: .
v_gene: TRBV7-9
abundance: .
CDR3aa: CASSLDRGANQPQHF
CDR3nt: TGTGCCAGCAGCTTAGATCGCGGGGCGAATCAGCCCCAGCATTTT

j_gene: TRBJ2-2
d_gene: .
v_gene: TRBV5-1
abundance: .
CDR3aa: CASSSGGENTGELFF
CDR3nt: TGCGCCAGCAGCTCAGGGGGGGAAAACACCGGGGAGCTGTTTTTT

j_gene: TRBJ1-5
d_gene: .
v_gene: TRBV28
abundance: .
CDR3aa: CASNNQGASNQPQHF
CDR3nt: TGTGCCAGCAACAACCAGGGCGCGAGCAATCAGCCCCAGCATTTT

j_gene: TRBJ2-2
d_gene: .
v_gene: TRBV5-4
abundance: .
CDR3aa: CASSPARAGTGELFF
CDR3nt: TGTGCCAGCAGCCCCGCCAGGGCGGGCACCGGGGAGCTGTTTTTT

j_gene: TRBJ1-1
d_gene: .
v_gene: TRBV30
abundance: .
CDR3aa: CAWSVPGRTEAFF
CDR3nt: TGTGCCTGGAGTGTACCCGGAAGAACTGAAGCTTTCTTT

j_gene: TRBJ1-4
d_gene: .
v_gene: TRBV18
abundance: .
CDR3aa: CASSEGNNEKLFF
CDR3nt: TGTGCCAGCTCAGAGGGGAATAATGAAAAACTGTTTTTT

j_gene: TRBJ1-5
d_gene: TRBD1
v_gene: TRBV18
abundance: .
CDR3aa: CASSPATGNQPQHF
CDR3nt: TGTGCCAGCTCACCAGCGACAGGGAATCAGCCCCAGCATTTT

j_gene: TRBJ2-7
d_gene: .
v_gene: TRBV4-2
abundance: .
CDR3aa: CASSQVGTTVSREQYF
CDR3nt: TGTGCCAGCAGCCAAGTCGGCACCACCGTTTCGCGTGAGCAGTACTTC